Many counts were recorded for the clone carrying this T cell receptor (beta chain). The CDR3 runs to 12 residues. The V gene lost 6 bases and the J gene lost 4 bases, with 9 bases spanning the gap. This entry belongs to a study of T cells in Graves' hyperthyroidism and ophthalmopathy. Amplification of TCR beta CDR3 regions used RNA as the template. During a first-round RT-PCR of the TCR CDR3, the HTBI primer set was used. TCRdb ran MiXCR on the multiplex PCR reads and lists one entry per CDR3 protein. The sample has approximately 510,000 distinct CDR3 sequences; less than 25% are singletons. Sequencing was done on a sample of blood. The chain links TRBV12-3 or TRBV12-4 to TRBJ2-5; D is unclear. The source of this sequence is a man between 18 and 35 years old with Graves' hyperthyroidism. The DNA for the CDR3 is TGTGCCAGCAGCACTGACGGAGAGACCCAGTACTTC. Its translation is CASSTDGETQYF.